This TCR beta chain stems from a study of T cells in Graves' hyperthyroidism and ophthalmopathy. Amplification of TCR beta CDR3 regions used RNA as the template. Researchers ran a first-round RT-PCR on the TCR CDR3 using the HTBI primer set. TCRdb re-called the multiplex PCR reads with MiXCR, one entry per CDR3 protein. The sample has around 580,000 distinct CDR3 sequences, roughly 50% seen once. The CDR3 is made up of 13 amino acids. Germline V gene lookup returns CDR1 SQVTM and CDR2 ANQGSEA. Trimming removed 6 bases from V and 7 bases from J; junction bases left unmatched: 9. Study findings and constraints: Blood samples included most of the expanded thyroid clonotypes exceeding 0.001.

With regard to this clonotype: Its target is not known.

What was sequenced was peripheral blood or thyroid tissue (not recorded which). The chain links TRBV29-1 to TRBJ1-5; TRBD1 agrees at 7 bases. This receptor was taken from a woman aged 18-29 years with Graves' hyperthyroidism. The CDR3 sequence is CSVGDRDEQPQHF. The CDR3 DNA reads TGCAGCGTGGGAGACAGGGATGAGCAGCCCCAGCATTTT.